This T cell receptor (beta chain) was found in a study of blood T cell repertoires in COVID-19. About the study: The origin of the acute and convalescent COVID-19 samples was the United States, Italy and Spain.

CDR3 length: 16 residues. Germline loops: CDR1 SSHAT, CDR2 FNYEAQ (reference sequence). With regard to this clone: One end of the junction does not line up with germline, which may come from a read error.

Participant age was roughly 18 to 100 years, and participants resided in 24 US areas. Two negative PCRs, clearance, or symptom resolution characterized the recovered Cohort 3 donors. As handled by the study authors: Amplification of reference gene primers was used by the study to estimate nucleated cell counts. The repertoire was sequenced with immunoSEQ multiplex PCR; TCRdb's copy has only in-frame clones and lacks some. V, J and clone size were drawn from that table, and D and trimming were deduced from the DNA. The repertoire holds some 330,000 clones, with around four fifths as singletons. The V gene is TRBV7-7, the J gene TRBJ2-2; D possibly corresponds to TRBD1 (5 bases). Material: PBMCs or T cells enriched from blood (not recorded which). This receptor was taken from a woman between 50 and 59 years old who had recovered from COVID-19. CDR3 nucleotide sequence: TGTGCTAGCAGCTTAAGGCCAGGGCCAAGCACCGGGGAGCTGTTTTTT. This encodes CASSLRPGPSTGELFF.